The T cell receptor (beta chain) under discussion was sequenced for a study of cytomegalovirus exposure and HLA in healthy donors. Study-level results: Analysis was carried out at a later point, and it linked a missense DCLRE1C variant to TCR beta V- and J-gene trimming.

Regarding this clone: No antigen is known for it.

PCR was performed using 60 Vbeta and 13 Jbeta primers. Clones were read by immunoSEQ multiplex PCR, and TCRdb kept only the in-frame ones, dropping some. The sample includes around 130,000 clones, roughly 84% seen only once; the top ten take 2% to 3%. With V trimmed by 4 bases and J by 0 bases, 11 bases remained unmatched. Looked up from germline, CDR1 is SGHAT and CDR2 is FQNNGV. The CDR3 loop spans 18 amino acids. This rearrangement joins TRBV11-2 to TRBJ2-7, with 11 positions matching TRBD2. The sequence was obtained from a man over 45 in good health and CMV-seronegative. The sequenced sample was PBMCs. Here the CDR3 reads CASSSTYSSGGPSYEQYF. The CDR3 DNA reads as TGTGCCAGCAGCTCGACCTACTCTAGCGGGGGGCCCTCCTACGAGCAGTACTTC.